Reported below is one TCR beta chain. Original analysis: From reference gene primer amplification, estimates of nucleated cell counts were derived. TCRdb's copy holds only in-frame clones and misses some; the assay was immunoSEQ multiplex PCR. V and J calls and clone size are those listed in that table; D and trimming were worked out from the DNA. The repertoire has 150,000 to 200,000 clones, roughly 87% of them found once; the top ten carry around 8%. Followed longitudinally, the Seattle patients had been enrolled during active infection. This CDR3 has 13 amino acids. In germline, CDR1 is SGHRS, CDR2 YFSETQ. Trimming stripped 2 bases from V and 6 bases from J, with 8 bases between. The data stem from a study of blood T cell repertoires in COVID-19. Overall study context: From T cells, B-cell-depleted T cells, or PBMCs came the material, which was cDNA or gDNA.

The sample comprised peripheral blood. The genes are TRBV5-1 and TRBJ2-2; the D is unclear. The receptor comes from a woman in her seventies with COVID-19, enrolled during active disease. As DNA, the CDR3 is TGCGCCAGCAGCTTCCCATTCCCCGGGGAGCTGTTTTTT. Protein product: CASSFPFPGELFF.